The present T cell receptor beta chain was sequenced within a study of T cell clones after liver transplantation. General study points: Compared with third party-reactive sequences, donor-reactive ones declined more, independent of withdrawal success. Graft donor-reactive T cells may have migrated into the graft rather than being deleted.

Here immunoSEQ multiplex PCR was the method, and the copy in TCRdb shows in-frame clones only, minus some. Here the sample spans about 70,000 clones, 80% being singletons. As regards this clone: What it binds is not known.

V was trimmed by 2 bases and J by 5 bases, leaving 16 bases between them. CDR3 length: 15 residues. Germline CDR1 and CDR2: SGHAT and FQNNGV. The clonotype was recovered from a human patient who received a liver transplant. Some T cells may be supplied by the graft donor. The material was CD4+ T cells from blood, obtained 12 months after liver transplant. The chain has TRBV11-2 and TRBJ2-7; no clear D gene. In DNA form, the CDR3 reads TGTGCCAGCAGCTTAAGGAACCCCGGCCGGGACGAGCAGTACTTC. Encoded protein: CASSLRNPGRDEQYF.